Shown below are 20 T cell receptor beta chains from a single sample sequenced in a study of cytomegalovirus exposure and HLA in healthy donors. The PCR had 60 Vbeta and 13 Jbeta primers. Profiled with immunoSEQ multiplex PCR; TCRdb holds only in-frame clones, not every one. Counted here are about 210,000 clones, around 90% occurring once; the ten biggest clones make up 0.9% to 1.2%. Input material: PBMCs. The receptor source for this set is a boy aged 2-15 years in good health and CMV-seronegative.

V and J are TRBV28 and TRBJ2-7, with 8 bases matching TRBD2. The CDR3 has 13 amino acids. Trimming took 7 bases from V and 0 from J; bases not matched to a gene: 2. CDR1 MDHEN and CDR2 SYDVKM come from the germline V gene. The CDR3 DNA reads TGTGCCAGCACTAGCGGGTACTCCTACGAGCAGTACTTC. Translating gives CASTSGYSYEQYF.

The chain joins TRBV29-1 to TRBJ1-1, with a weak D call TRBD1 (6 bases). The CDR3 extends over 13 amino acids. V lost 4 bases and J 1 base, leaving 10 bases between the germline ends. In germline, CDR1 is SQVTM, CDR2 ANQGSEA. CDR3 nucleotide sequence: TGCAGCGTTGTCAGGGGTTCGAACACTGAAGCTTTCTTT. Translated: CSVVRGSNTEAFF.

This clone was detected only a few times. This chain joins TRBV4-1 and TRBJ2-7; D not certain. Germline CDR1 and CDR2: MGHRA and YSYEKL. This CDR3 comprises 15 residues. V lost 3 bases and J lost 4, with 16 bases in between. CDR3 DNA: TGCGCCAGCAGCCAGGTACGGGTAGCCGGGTACGAGCAGTACTTC. The encoded protein is CASSQVRVAGYEQYF.

V gene TRBV20-1 combines with J gene TRBJ2-7; D gene uncertain. Trimming stripped 6 bases from V and 2 bases from J, with 8 bases between. Germline V gene data show CDR1 as DFQATT and CDR2 as SNEGSKA (reference sequence). The CDR3 extends over 11 amino acids. CDR3 in DNA: TGCAGTGCACCCCAGGCCTACGAGCAGTACTTC. This gives the protein CSAPQAYEQYF.

This clone turned up a few times. The chain is built from TRBV6-6 and TRBJ1-3, with D possibly being TRBD1 (5 bases). The V end was cut by 7 bases, the J end by 4 bases, with 14 bases between. The CDR3 length is 14 residues. The V gene's germline CDR1 is MNHNY and CDR2 SVGAGI (reference sequence). This chain's CDR3 is CASILGGAGNTIYF. In DNA form, the CDR3 reads TGTGCCAGCATCCTAGGAGGGGCGGGAAACACCATATATTTT.

In this sample, this clone turned up once. The V and J genes are TRBV6-6 and TRBJ2-5, with 9 nucleotides matching TRBD1. The V and J ends lost 2 bases and 5 bases, in that order; junction bases with no gene match: 3. Germline V lookup: CDR1 MNHNY, CDR2 SVGAGI (reference sequence). This CDR3 region has 14 residues. The CDR3 loop reads CASSYGTGLETQYF. CDR3 nucleotides: TGTGCCAGCAGTTACGGGACAGGGTTGGAGACCCAGTACTTC.

The gene calls are TRBV9 and TRBJ2-3; 11 nucleotides line up with TRBD2. After removal of 1 base from V and 6 bases from J, the junction contained 7 bases not matched to a gene. CDR1 SGDLS and CDR2 YYNGEE come from the germline V gene. The CDR3 is made up of 16 amino acids. The CDR3 spells CASSVSLAGGEDTQYF. For the CDR3, the DNA is TGTGCCAGCAGCGTATCCCTAGCGGGGGGCGAGGATACGCAGTATTTT.

The rearrangement joins TRBV5-6 to TRBJ2-7; a possible D gene is TRBD2 (6 bases). V shed 1 base and J shed 4 bases, with 15 bases lying between them. Germline V gene lookup returns CDR1 SGHDT and CDR2 YYEEEE. The CDR3 extends over 15 amino acids. CDR3 DNA sequence: TGTGCCAGCAGCTTGCCCCCGGGGCGGGATTACGAGCAGTACTTC. Translation: CASSLPPGRDYEQYF.

The rearrangement uses TRBV28 and TRBJ2-3; 12 bases match TRBD2. CDR3 length: 15 amino acids. Per the germline V gene, CDR1 is MDHEN and CDR2 is SYDVKM. V lost 5 bases, J lost 5 bases, and 5 bases stayed unmatched. The DNA for the CDR3 is TGTGCCAGCAGTCCTAGCGGGAGGGCCAGAGATACGCAGTATTTT. As protein: CASSPSGRARDTQYF. The full variable domain, its missing parts supplied by reference TRBV28 and TRBJ2-3, is DVKVTQSSRYLVKRTGEKVFLECVQDMDHENMFWYRQDPGLGLRLIYFSYDVKMKEKGDIPEGYSVSREKKERFSLILESASTNQTSMYLCASSPSGRARDTQYFGPGTRLTVL.

The J gene is TRBJ2-5, the V gene TRBV5-1; D is possibly TRBD2 (6 bases). Germline-derived CDR1 and CDR2 are SGHRS and YFSETQ. This CDR3 is 14 amino acids long. The V gene lost 5 bases and the J gene lost 8 bases, with 19 bases spanning the gap. In nucleotides, the CDR3 is TGCGCCAGCAGGGGGGAGGCCGATCATGAAACCCAGTACTTC. Translated, it gives CASRGEADHETQYF.

The V gene is TRBV5-6, the J gene TRBJ2-4, with D maybe TRBD1 (6 bases). V was clipped by 7 bases and J by 8 bases, with 25 bases between them. The germline CDR1 and CDR2 sequences are SGHDT and YYEEEE. The CDR3 runs to 16 residues. The CDR3 sequence: CASGSGTQVPMDIQYF. Written as DNA, the CDR3 is TGTGCCAGCGGCTCTGGGACACAAGTTCCTATGGACATTCAGTACTTC.

The V call is TRBV6-4, the J call TRBJ2-1; TRBD1 is a possible D gene (6 bases). From germline, CDR1 is MRHNA and CDR2 SNTAGT. The CDR3 runs 13 residues. Trimming cost V 7 bases and J 6 bases, with 13 bases left between them. The CDR3 reads CASTDRLGNEQFF. CDR3 nucleotide sequence: TGTGCCAGCACAGACAGGCTAGGCAATGAGCAGTTCTTC.

The rearrangement uses TRBV6-1 and TRBJ1-4; no clear D gene. The V and J ends lost 5 bases and 8 bases respectively, with 9 bases between them. The germline gives CDR1 MNHNS, CDR2 SASEGT. CDR3 length equals 12 residues. The CDR3: CASSYSEEKLFF. The CDR3 DNA sequence: TGTGCCAGCAGTTATAGTGAGGAAAAACTGTTTTTT.

The J gene is TRBJ2-5, the V gene TRBV12-5; D might be TRBD1 (5 bases). This CDR3 is built from 17 residues. The germline V and J ends were trimmed by 0 bases and 1 base, with 15 bases remaining between them. Germline lookup yields CDR1 LGHNT and CDR2 FRNRAP. The CDR3 nucleotides are TGTGCTAGTGGTTTGGTAGACGCAGGGTCCCCCCAAGAGACCCAGTACTTC. Translation gives CASGLVDAGSPQETQYF.

The chain combines TRBV10-2 with TRBJ2-2; 10 bases are shared with TRBD1. Germline V gene lookup returns CDR1 WSHSY and CDR2 SAAADI. The V gene end was trimmed by 2 bases and the J gene end by 0 bases; junction bases not matched to a gene: 3. The CDR3 sequence is 17 residues long. The CDR3, as DNA: TGCGCCAGCAGTGAGCGTGGACAGGGGGCGAACACCGGGGAGCTGTTTTTT. Translated, it gives CASSERGQGANTGELFF.

The rearrangement joins TRBV12-5 to TRBJ1-2; 7 nucleotides align to TRBD1. CDR1 and CDR2 from the germline V gene are LGHNT and FRNRAP. This CDR3 is built from 21 residues. V gave up 1 base and J gave up 8 bases; unmatched junction bases: 28. The CDR3 is CASGLAPGQKGRSEIGGGYTF. DNA for the CDR3: TGTGCTAGTGGTTTGGCCCCGGGACAGAAAGGACGGAGTGAAATCGGTGGAGGCTACACCTTC.

The CDR3 sequence is CASSPEIGASEQYF. The CDR3 DNA reads as TGTGCCAGCAGTCCAGAAATCGGAGCCTCCGAGCAGTACTTC. This chain links TRBV14 with TRBJ2-7; no clear D. The CDR3 sequence is 14 residues long. The germline V gene encodes CDR1 SGHDN and CDR2 FVKESK. The germline V and J ends were trimmed by 6 bases and 6 bases, with 18 bases remaining between them.

In DNA, the CDR3 is TGTGCCAGCAGCCCCTCGGTGACTATCTTTGGCTACACCTTC. It codes for CASSPSVTIFGYTF. The rearrangement links TRBV28 to TRBJ1-2; no firm D call. Germline-derived CDR1 and CDR2 are MDHEN and SYDVKM. Between the trimmed V and J ends, which lost 6 bases and 7 bases, there was a span of 18 bases. The CDR3 covers 14 residues.

The rearrangement links TRBV11-3 to TRBJ1-4, with D unclear. V lost 1 base to trimming and J lost 3 bases, with 12 bases between them. The CDR3 contains 16 residues. Germline V gene sequence: CDR1 SGHNT, CDR2 YENEEA. CDR3 nucleotide sequence: TGTGCCAGCAGCTTAGTAGTAGCAGTCCCTAATGAAAAACTGTTTTTT. This encodes CASSLVVAVPNEKLFF.

The CDR3 DNA sequence: TGCGCCAGCAGCCCGAGGCGGGGGAGTACCGGGGAGCTGTTTTTT. Its translation is CASSPRRGSTGELFF. V usage is TRBV4-1 and J usage is TRBJ2-2; 7 bases are shared with TRBD2. CDR1 MGHRA and CDR2 YSYEKL come from the germline V gene. This CDR3 is 15 amino acids long. With 4 bases clipped from V and 5 bases from J, the junction kept 7 bases outside the gene matches.